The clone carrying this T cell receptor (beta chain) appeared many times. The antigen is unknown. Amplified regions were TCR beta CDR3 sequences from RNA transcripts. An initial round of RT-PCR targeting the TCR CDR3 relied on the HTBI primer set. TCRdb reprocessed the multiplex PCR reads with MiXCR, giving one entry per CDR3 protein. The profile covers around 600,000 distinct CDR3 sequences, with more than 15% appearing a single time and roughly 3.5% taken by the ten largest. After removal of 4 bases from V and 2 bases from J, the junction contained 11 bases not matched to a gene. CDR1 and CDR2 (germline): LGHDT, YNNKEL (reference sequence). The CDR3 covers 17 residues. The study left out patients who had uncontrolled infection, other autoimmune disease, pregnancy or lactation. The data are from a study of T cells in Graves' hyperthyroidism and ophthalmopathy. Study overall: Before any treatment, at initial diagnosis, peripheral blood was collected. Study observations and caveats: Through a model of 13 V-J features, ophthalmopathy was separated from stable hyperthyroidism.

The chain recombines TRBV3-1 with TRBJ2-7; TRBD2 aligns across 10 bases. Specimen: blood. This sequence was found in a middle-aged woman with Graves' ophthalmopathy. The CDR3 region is CASSPRASGSSTYEQYF. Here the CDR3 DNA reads TGTGCCAGCAGCCCGCGAGCTAGCGGGAGTTCTACCTACGAGCAGTACTTC.